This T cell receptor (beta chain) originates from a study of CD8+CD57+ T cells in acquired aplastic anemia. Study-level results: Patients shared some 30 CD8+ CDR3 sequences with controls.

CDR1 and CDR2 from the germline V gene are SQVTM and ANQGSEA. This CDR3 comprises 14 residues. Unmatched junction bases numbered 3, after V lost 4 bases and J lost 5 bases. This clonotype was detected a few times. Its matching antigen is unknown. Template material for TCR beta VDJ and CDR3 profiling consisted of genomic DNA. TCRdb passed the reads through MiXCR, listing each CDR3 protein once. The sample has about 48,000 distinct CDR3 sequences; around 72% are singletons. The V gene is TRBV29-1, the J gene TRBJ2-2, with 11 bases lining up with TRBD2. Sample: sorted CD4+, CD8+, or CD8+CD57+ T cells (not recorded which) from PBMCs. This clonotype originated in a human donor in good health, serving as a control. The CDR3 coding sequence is TGCAGCGTTGTAGCGGGAGGGTGGACCGGGGAGCTGTTTTTT. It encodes CSVVAGGWTGELFF.